This T cell receptor beta chain was documented in a study of control samples from healthy donors and cancer patients. TCRdb's copy holds only in-frame clones and misses some; the assay was immunoSEQ multiplex PCR. The sample consists of roughly 400,000 clones, 75% to 95% of them appearing once. Germline V gives CDR1 LGHNA, CDR2 YNFKEQ. Germline trimming cut 1 base from V and 7 bases from J; bases unmatched to any gene: 4. The CDR3 runs 13 residues. This TCR came from a man aged 40-50 years with head and neck cancer. The chain couples TRBV4-2 to TRBJ2-7, with TRBD1 matching 7 bases. Sequencing was carried out using PBMCs. The CDR3 coding sequence is TGTGCCAGCAGCCAAGGAGGGGGCCCAGAGCAGTACTTC. Amino acids: CASSQGGGPEQYF.